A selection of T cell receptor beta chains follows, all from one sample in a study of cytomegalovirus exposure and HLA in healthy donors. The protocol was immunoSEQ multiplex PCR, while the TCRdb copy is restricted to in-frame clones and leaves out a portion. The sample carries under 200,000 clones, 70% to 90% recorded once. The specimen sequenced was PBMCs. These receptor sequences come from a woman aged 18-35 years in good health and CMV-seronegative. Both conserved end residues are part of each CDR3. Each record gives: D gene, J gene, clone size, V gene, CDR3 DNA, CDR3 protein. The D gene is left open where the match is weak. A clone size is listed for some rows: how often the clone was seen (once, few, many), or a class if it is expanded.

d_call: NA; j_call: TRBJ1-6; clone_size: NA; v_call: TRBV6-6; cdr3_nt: TGTGCCAGCAGCCTCAAATCGGTCGGGGAAGGCTCACCCCTCCACTTT; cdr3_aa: CASSLKSVGEGSPLHF
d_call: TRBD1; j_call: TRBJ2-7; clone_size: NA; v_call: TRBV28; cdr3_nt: TGTGCCAGCAGCTTGGACAGGGGGCGGCCCGAGCAGTACTTC; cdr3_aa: CASSLDRGRPEQYF
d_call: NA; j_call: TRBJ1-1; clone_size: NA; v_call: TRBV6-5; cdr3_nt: TGTGCCAGCAGCAAAAGGGGGATCAACACTGAAGCTTTCTTT; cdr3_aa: CASSKRGINTEAFF
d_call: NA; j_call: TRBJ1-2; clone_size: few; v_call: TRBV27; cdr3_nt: TGTGCCAGCAGTTCAACGACCGGGTCTACGGGCTACACCTTC; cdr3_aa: CASSSTTGSTGYTF
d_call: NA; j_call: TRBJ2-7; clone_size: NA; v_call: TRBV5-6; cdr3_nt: TGTGCCAGCAGCTTGGGTACGGAGACTTCCTACGAGCAGTACTTC; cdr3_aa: CASSLGTETSYEQYF
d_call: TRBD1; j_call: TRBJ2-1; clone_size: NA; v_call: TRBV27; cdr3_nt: TGTGCCAGTGGGACAGGGAGCTACAATGAGCAGTTCTTC; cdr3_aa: CASGTGSYNEQFF
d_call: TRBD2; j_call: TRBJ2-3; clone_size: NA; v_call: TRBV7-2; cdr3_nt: TGTGCCAGCAGCTTAACTAGCGGGAGGGGCACAGATACGCAGTATTTT; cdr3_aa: CASSLTSGRGTDTQYF
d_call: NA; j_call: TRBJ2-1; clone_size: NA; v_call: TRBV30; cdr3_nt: TGTGCCTGGAGTGTACGGACTTACTACAATGAGCAGTTCTTC; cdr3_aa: CAWSVRTYYNEQFF
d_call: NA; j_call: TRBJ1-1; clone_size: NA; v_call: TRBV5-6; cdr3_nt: TGTGCCAGCAGCGGCTCCTCGGGGGCTTTCTTT; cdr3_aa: CASSGSSGAFF
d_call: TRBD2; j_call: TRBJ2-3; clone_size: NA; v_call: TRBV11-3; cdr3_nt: TGTGCCAGCAGCTCCGGGGGGGGAGGAGATACGCAGTATTTT; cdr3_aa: CASSSGGGGDTQYF
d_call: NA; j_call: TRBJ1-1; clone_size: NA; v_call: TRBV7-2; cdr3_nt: TGTGCCAGCAGCTTAGCGACGATGGCAGGGGCGGCTTTCTTT; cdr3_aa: CASSLATMAGAAFF
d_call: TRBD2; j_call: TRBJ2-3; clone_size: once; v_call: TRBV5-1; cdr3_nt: TGCGCCAGCAGACTAGCGGGAGGAAAGCCGGATACGCAGTATTTT; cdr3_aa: CASRLAGGKPDTQYF
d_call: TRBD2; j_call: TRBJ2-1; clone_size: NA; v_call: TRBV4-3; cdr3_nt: TGCGCCAGCAGCCTTAGCGGGAGGGCCAATGAGCAGTTCTTC; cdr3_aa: CASSLSGRANEQFF
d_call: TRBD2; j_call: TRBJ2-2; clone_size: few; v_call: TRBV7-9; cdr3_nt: TGTGCCAGCAGCTACTTAGCGGGAGTGGGCCCCGGGGAGCTGTTTTTT; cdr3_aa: CASSYLAGVGPGELFF
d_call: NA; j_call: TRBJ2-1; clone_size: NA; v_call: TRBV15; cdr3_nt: TGTGCCACCAGCAGAGACCCTAGCTCCTACAATGAGCAGTTCTTC; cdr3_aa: CATSRDPSSYNEQFF
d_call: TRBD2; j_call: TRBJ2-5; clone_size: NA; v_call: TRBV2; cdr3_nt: TGTGCCAGCAGTGTTGGGGGTAGCGGGAGGGCCTTGGAGACCCAGTACTTC; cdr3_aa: CASSVGGSGRALETQYF
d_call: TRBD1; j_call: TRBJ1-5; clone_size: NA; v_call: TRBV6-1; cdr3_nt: TGTGCCAGCAGTGAAGGAAGACAGGGGGCGTCTCAGCCCCAGCATTTT; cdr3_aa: CASSEGRQGASQPQHF
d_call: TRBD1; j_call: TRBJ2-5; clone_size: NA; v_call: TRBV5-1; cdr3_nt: TGCGCCAGCAGCAAAGCTAGACAGGGTTTCGGGACCCAGTACTTC; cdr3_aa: CASSKARQGFGTQYF
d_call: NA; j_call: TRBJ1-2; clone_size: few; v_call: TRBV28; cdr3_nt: TGTGCCAGCAGTCGACAGTATGGCTACACCTTC; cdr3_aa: CASSRQYGYTF
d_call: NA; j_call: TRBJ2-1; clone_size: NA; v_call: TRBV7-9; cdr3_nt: TGTGCCAGCAGCCACGAGCTACCGAAAAGCTCCTACAATGAGCAGTTCTTC; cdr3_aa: CASSHELPKSSYNEQFF
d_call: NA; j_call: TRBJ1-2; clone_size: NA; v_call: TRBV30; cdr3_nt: TGTGCCTGGAGTGAATATCAGGCCCTCTACACCTTC; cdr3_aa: CAWSEYQALYTF
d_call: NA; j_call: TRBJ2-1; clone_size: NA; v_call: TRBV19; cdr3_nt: TGTGCCAGTACCTCCCCGATTGCAGGCTACAATGAGCAGTTCTTC; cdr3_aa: CASTSPIAGYNEQFF
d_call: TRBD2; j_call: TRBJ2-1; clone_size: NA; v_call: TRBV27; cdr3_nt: TGTGCCAGCAGTTTAGAGGGAGGGCCCAACAATGAGCAGTTCTTC; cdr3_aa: CASSLEGGPNNEQFF
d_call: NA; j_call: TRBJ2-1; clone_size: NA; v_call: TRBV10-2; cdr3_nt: TGCGCCAGCATGGAAAGGCGGGGCTCCTACAATGAGCAGTTCTTC; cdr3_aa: CASMERRGSYNEQFF
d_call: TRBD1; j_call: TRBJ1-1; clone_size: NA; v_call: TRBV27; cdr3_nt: TGTGCCAGCAGTTCGACGACAGGGGGCGGCACTGAAGCTTTCTTT; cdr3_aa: CASSSTTGGGTEAFF
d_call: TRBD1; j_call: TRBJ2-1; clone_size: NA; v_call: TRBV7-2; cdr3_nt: TGTGCCAGCAGCTTAGAGGGGGCGCGCTTCTTC; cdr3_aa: CASSLEGARFF
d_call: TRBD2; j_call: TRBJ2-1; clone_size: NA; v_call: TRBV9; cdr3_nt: TGTGCCAGCAGCGACACCCGAGCGGGAAACCCCCACAATGAGCAGTTCTTC; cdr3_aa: CASSDTRAGNPHNEQFF
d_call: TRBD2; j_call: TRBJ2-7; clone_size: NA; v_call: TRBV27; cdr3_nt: TGTGCCAGCAGCCTAGGGACTATCAGCGAGCAGTACTTC; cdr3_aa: CASSLGTISEQYF
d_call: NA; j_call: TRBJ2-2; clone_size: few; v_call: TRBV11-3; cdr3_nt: TGTGCCAGCAGCCCCGGGAGTCGCACCGGGGAGCTGTTTTTT; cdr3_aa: CASSPGSRTGELFF
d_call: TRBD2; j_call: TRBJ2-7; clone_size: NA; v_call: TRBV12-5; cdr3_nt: TGTGCTAGTGCCCCTGGGCCTAGCGGGTCCTACGAGCAGTACTTC; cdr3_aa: CASAPGPSGSYEQYF
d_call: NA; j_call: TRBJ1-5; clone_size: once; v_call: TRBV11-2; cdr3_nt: TGTGCCAGCAGCTTAGGGCGTTATCAGGCCCAGCATTTT; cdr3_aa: CASSLGRYQAQHF
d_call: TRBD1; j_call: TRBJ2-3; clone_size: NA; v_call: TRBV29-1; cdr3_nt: TGCAGCGCCGTAGACAGGGGGCCTCAAGATACGCAGTATTTT; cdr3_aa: CSAVDRGPQDTQYF
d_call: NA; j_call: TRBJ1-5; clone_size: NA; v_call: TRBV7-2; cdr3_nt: TGTGCCAGCAGCTTACCGAATCAGCCCCAGCATTTT; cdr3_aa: CASSLPNQPQHF
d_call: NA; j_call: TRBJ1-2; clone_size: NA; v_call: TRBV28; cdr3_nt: TGTGCCAGCAGTTTATCCAGGGGCTGGAGTGGCTACACCTTC; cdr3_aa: CASSLSRGWSGYTF
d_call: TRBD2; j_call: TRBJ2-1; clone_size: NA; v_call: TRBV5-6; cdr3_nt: TGTGCCAGCAGCCCTATTACTAGCGGGAGCTCCTACAATGAGCAGTTCTTC; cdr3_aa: CASSPITSGSSYNEQFF
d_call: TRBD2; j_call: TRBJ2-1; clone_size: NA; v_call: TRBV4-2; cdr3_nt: TGTGCCAGCAGCCAAGAAATAGGGACTAGCGGATACAATGAGCAGTTCTTC; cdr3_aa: CASSQEIGTSGYNEQFF
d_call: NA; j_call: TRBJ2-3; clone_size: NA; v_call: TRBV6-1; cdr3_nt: TGTGCCAGCACCCCGTACGAGAGCGCTCGGGCGCAGTATTTT; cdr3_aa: CASTPYESARAQYF
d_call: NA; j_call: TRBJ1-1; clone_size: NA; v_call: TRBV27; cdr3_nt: TGTGCCAGCAGTTTCACATTGAACACTGAAGCTTTCTTT; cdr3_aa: CASSFTLNTEAFF
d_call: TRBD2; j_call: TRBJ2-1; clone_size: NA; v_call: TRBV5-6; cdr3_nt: TGTGCCAGCATCTGGTGGGGGACTAGCGGTTCTAGTGAGCAGTTCTTC; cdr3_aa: CASIWWGTSGSSEQFF
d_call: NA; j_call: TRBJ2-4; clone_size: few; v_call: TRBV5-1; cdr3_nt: TGCGCCAGCAGCTTGGGAGCGTCGGGAGAAAACATTCAGTACTTC; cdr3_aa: CASSLGASGENIQYF
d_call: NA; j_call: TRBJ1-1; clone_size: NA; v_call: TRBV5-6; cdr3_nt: TGTGCCAGCAGCCCGGGGTGGGAGTCTGAAGCTTTCTTT; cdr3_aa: CASSPGWESEAFF
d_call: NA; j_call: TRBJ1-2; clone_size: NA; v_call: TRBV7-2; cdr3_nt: TGTGCCAGCAGCTTAGCAGGGACACGAGCTGATGGCTACACCTTC; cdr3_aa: CASSLAGTRADGYTF
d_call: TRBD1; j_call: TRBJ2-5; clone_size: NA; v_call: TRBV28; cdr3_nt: TGTGCCAGCAGTTTGACCAAAGCAGGGGGACAAGAGACCCAGTACTTC; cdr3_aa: CASSLTKAGGQETQYF
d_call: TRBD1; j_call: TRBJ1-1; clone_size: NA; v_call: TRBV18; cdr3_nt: TGTGCCAGCTCACCAGACGGGAGGGGGCATTTGAACACTGAAGCTTTCTTT; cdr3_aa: CASSPDGRGHLNTEAFF
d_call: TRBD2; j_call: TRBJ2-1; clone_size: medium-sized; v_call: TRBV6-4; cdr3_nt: TGTGCCAGCAGTGCGGGACTAGCGGGAGATGAGCAGTTCTTC; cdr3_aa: CASSAGLAGDEQFF
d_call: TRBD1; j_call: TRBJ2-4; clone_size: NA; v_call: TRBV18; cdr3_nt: TGTGCCAGCTCAAGACAGGGAAAAGCCAAAAACATTCAGTACTTC; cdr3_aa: CASSRQGKAKNIQYF
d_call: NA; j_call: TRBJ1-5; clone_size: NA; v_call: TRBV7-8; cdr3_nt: TGTGCCAGCAGTCCTGACAGGCCTCCCAAGCCCCAGCATTTT; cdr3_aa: CASSPDRPPKPQHF
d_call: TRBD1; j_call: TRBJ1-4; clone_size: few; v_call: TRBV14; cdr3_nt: TGTGCCAGCAGCCTCGGGGACAGGGAAGTTGAAAAACTGTTTTTT; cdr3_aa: CASSLGDREVEKLFF
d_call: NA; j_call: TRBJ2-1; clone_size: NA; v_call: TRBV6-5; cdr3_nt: TGTGCCAGCAGGACCGGGACTTCATACAATGAGCAGTTCTTC; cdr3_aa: CASRTGTSYNEQFF
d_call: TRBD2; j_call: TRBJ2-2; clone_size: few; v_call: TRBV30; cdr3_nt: TGTGCCTGTAGGCTAGCGGGATGGGACACCGGGGAGCTGTTTTTT; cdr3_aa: CACRLAGWDTGELFF
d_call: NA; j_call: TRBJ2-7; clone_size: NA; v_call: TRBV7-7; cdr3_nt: TGTGCTAGCAGCTTAGGGACGGACTCCGAGCAGTACTTC; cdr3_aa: CASSLGTDSEQYF
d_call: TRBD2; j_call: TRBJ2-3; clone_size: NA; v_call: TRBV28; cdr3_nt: TGTGCCAGCAGTCTAGCGGGAGCCACAGATACGCAGTATTTT; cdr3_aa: CASSLAGATDTQYF
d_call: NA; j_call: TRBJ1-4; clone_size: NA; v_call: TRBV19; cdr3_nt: TGTGCCAGTGGGAGGTCGCGTGAAAAACTGTTTTTT; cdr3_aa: CASGRSREKLFF
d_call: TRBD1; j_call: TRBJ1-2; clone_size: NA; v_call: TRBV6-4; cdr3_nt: TGTGCCAGCAGAGAGACGGACAGGGGCGGTGGCTACACCTTC; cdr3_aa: CASRETDRGGGYTF
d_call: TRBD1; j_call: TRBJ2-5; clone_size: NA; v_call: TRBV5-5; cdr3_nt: TGTGCCAGCCGGACAGGGAAAGAGACCCAGTACTTC; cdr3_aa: CASRTGKETQYF
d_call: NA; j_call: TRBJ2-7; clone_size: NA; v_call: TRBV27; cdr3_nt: TGTGCCAGCAGTTTATCCATCCCGGAGGGAGCCCTTCGGTTC; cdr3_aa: CASSLSIPEGALRF
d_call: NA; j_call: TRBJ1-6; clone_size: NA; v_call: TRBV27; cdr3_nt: TGTGCCAGCAGTTTATCCGGACTGTCACCCCTCCACTTT; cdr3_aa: CASSLSGLSPLHF
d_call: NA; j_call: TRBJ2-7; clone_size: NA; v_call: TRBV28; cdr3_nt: TGTGCCAGCAGTTTTCGACAGAGCTACGAGCAGTACTTC; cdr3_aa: CASSFRQSYEQYF
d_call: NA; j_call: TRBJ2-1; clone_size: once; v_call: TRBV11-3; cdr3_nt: TGTGCCAGCAGCTTTAGCGAAAATGAGCAGTTCTTC; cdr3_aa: CASSFSENEQFF
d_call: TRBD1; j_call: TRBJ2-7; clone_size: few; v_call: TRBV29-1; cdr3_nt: TGCAGCGTCAAGGGACAGGGGGTTTACGAGCAGTACTTC; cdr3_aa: CSVKGQGVYEQYF